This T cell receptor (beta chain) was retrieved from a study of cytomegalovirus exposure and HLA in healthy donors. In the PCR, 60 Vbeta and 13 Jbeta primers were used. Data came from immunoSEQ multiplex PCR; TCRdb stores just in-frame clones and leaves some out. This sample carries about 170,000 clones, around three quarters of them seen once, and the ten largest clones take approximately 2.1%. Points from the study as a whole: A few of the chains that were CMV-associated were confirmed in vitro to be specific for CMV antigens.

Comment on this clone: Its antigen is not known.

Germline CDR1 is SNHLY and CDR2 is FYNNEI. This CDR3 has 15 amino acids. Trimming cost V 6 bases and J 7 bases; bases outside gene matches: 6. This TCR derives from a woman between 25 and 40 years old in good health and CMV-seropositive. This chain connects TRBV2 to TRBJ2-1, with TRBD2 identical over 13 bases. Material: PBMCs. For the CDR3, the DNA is TGTGCCAGCAGGTACGGGACTAGCGGGGAGAATGAGCAGTTCTTC. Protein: CASRYGTSGENEQFF. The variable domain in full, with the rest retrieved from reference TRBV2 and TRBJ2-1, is EPEVTQTPSHQVTQMGQEVILRCVPISNHLYFYWYRQILGQKVEFLVSFYNNEISEKSEIFDDQFSVERPDGSNFTLKIRSTKLEDSAMYFCASRYGTSGENEQFFGPGTRLTVL.